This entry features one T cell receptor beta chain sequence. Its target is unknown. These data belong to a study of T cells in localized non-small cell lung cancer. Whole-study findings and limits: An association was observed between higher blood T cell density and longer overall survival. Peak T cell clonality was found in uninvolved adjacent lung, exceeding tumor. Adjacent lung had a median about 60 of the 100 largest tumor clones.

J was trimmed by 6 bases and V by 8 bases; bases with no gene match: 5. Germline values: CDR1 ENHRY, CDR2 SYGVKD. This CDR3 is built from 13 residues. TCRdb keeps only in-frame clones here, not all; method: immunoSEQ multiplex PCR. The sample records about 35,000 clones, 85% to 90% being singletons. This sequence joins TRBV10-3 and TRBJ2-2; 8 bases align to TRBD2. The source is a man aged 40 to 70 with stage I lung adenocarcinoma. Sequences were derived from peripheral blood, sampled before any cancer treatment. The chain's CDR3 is CAISGGAAGELFF. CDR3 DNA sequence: TGTGCCATCTCCGGGGGGGCCGCCGGGGAGCTGTTTTTT.